Each of the 9 T cell receptor beta chains below was sequenced from the same sample in a study of tumor-infiltrating lymphocytes in primary liver carcinoma. Both RNA and DNA were isolated together from approximately 20-30 mg of bulk tissue that had not been sorted. Total RNA (roughly 0.45 ug) served as template for TCR beta cDNA synthesis primed by a constant-region primer. Libraries of TCR beta came from three nested multiplex PCR rounds with slightly modified ARM-PCR. A C-beta reverse primer and TRBV1-TRBV30 forward primers served in each of the first two PCR rounds, at ten to eleven cycles apiece. TCRdb reanalysed the multiplex PCR reads using MiXCR and keeps one entry per CDR3 protein. The sample has some 100,000 distinct CDR3 sequences, around 66% seen once; the top ten hold 12%. The source material was liver tumor tissue from sampling region 2. Specified subset: tumor region T2, inferior pole. The receptors come from a woman aged 60-70 years with primary liver carcinoma and hepatitis B virus infection.

This clonotype was observed many times. V usage is TRBV10-3 and J usage is TRBJ2-7, with TRBD2 as a possible D gene (5 bases). V was pared by 8 bases and J by 3 bases, with 14 bases between. The CDR3 runs 13 residues. CDR1 is ENHRY, CDR2 SYGVKD, per germline. Here the CDR3 reads CAIAKLSDYEQYF. The CDR3 bases are TGTGCCATCGCAAAACTTAGCGACTACGAGCAGTACTTC.

This clonotype appeared once. At one of its ends the junction is not consistent with the germline gene, which may arise from a read error. The chain carries TRBV11-3 and TRBJ1-1, with D perhaps TRBD1 (5 bases). This CDR3 contains 13 residues. CDR1 is SGHNT, CDR2 YENEEA, per germline. The CDR3 nucleotides are TGTGTCGGCACCCATGGCAGGGTTACTGAGGCTTTCTTT. This gives the protein CVGTHGRVTEAFF.

This clonotype was picked up many times. The rearrangement uses TRBV24-1 and TRBJ2-1; possibly TRBD1 or TRBD2 for D (6 bases each). V was clipped by 1 base and J by 6 bases, with 12 bases between them. This CDR3 spans 15 amino acids. The germline gives CDR1 KGHDR, CDR2 SFDVKD. CDR3 protein: CATSDLGGTVNEQFF. The CDR3 bases are TGTGCCACCAGTGATTTAGGGGGGACGGTCAATGAGCAGTTCTTC.

This clonotype was seen only a few times. The rearrangement links TRBV6-6 to TRBJ1-5, with D possibly being TRBD1 (6 bases). The CDR3 contains 14 residues. Germline-derived CDR1 and CDR2 are MNHNY and SVGAGI (reference sequence). Trimming left V 8 bases short and J 7 bases short, with 18 bases between. The CDR3 nucleotides are TGTGCCAGCCATAGGGGGGGGGGAGGACAGCCCCAGCATTTT. This translates into CASHRGGGGQPQHF.

The V gene is TRBV29-1, the J gene TRBJ2-7; a possible D gene is TRBD2 (5 bases). Trimming pared 6 bases from V and 11 bases from J, leaving 20 bases between. The CDR3 runs 12 residues. Looked up from germline, CDR1 is SQVTM and CDR2 is ANQGSEA. The DNA of the CDR3 is TGCAGCGTCCGCACCGGGGTAAACAGAGAGTACTTC. Translation: CSVRTGVNREYF.

This clonotype qualifies as medium-sized. This chain joins TRBV11-2 and TRBJ2-7, with 14 bases identical to TRBD2. This CDR3 is built from 20 residues. J gave up 2 bases and V 5 bases, and 17 bases lay outside the gene matches. The germline CDR1 and CDR2 sequences are SGHAT and FQNNGV. CDR3 nucleotides: TGTGCCAGCAGCGCCATTTCCCGACTAGCGGGAGGGCAGAAACCCTACGAGCAGTACTTC. As protein: CASSAISRLAGGQKPYEQYF.

The sample holds a few counts of this clonotype. It may be a read error: a sequence one base away is much more abundant. The chain has TRBV5-4 and TRBJ2-1, with TRBD2 matching 10 bases. CDR1 and CDR2 (germline): SGHNT, YYREEE (reference sequence). The CDR3 runs 15 residues. This chain's CDR3 is CAISYEREGRNEQFF. The CDR3 nucleotides are TGTGCCATCAGCTACGAGCGGGAGGGGAGGAATGAGCAGTTCTTC.

This clonotype has only one observation. Relative to the germline gene, one junction end is altered; a read error may explain this. This chain links TRBV6-6 with TRBJ2-2; a weak D match, TRBD2 (6 bases). Looked up from germline, CDR1 is MNHNY and CDR2 is SVGAGI (reference sequence). The CDR3 is 14 amino acids. The CDR3 coding sequence is TGTGCCAGCAGTTACTCGGGGGGTTCCGGGAAGCTGTTTTTT. This codes for CASSYSGGSGKLFF.

On this clonotype itself: At one end the junction does not follow the germline gene, possibly because of a read error. The CDR3 coding sequence is TGTGCCAGCAGCATTAGGGGGGCAAACCAAGAGACCCAGCACTTC. This sequence encodes CASSIRGANQETQHF. The V call is TRBV5-6, the J call TRBJ2-5; D is tentatively TRBD1 or TRBD2 (6 bases each). The CDR3 consists of 15 residues. Germline assignment: CDR1 SGHDT and CDR2 YYEEEE.